The 17 T cell receptor beta chains below all came from one sample that was sequenced in a study of cytomegalovirus exposure and HLA in healthy donors. Sequencing was performed with immunoSEQ multiplex PCR; in TCRdb, only in-frame clones are kept and a portion is missing. The sample consists of roughly 100,000 clones, around 83% of them appearing once. Sequenced sample: PBMCs. Receptors were obtained from a woman aged 18 to 35 in good health and CMV-seropositive.

V gene TRBV6-6 combines with J gene TRBJ2-3; D ambiguous. V was shortened by 2 bases and J by 6 bases, with 6 bases between the two germline ends. CDR1 and CDR2 (germline): MNHNY, SVGAGI (reference sequence). The CDR3 has 12 residues. The CDR3 DNA reads TGTGCCAGCAGTTACACACCGGATACGCAGTATTTT. This translates into CASSYTPDTQYF.

V is TRBV28 and J is TRBJ2-1; 8 bases fit TRBD1. CDR1 MDHEN and CDR2 SYDVKM come from the germline V gene. After removal of 5 bases from V and 4 bases from J, the junction contained 10 bases not matched to a gene. The CDR3 consists of 16 residues. Here the CDR3 DNA reads TGTGCCAGCAGTACTCTACAGGGGGACCGATACAATGAGCAGTTCTTC. It specifies CASSTLQGDRYNEQFF. Full variable domain (outside the CDR3, taken from reference TRBV28 and TRBJ2-1): DVKVTQSSRYLVKRTGEKVFLECVQDMDHENMFWYRQDPGLGLRLIYFSYDVKMKEKGDIPEGYSVSREKKERFSLILESASTNQTSMYLCASSTLQGDRYNEQFFGPGTRLTVL.

The gene calls are TRBV11-2 and TRBJ2-7, with D perhaps TRBD2 (5 bases). This CDR3 region has 12 residues. V shed 5 bases and J shed 6 bases, with 11 bases lying between them. Germline CDR1 is SGHAT and CDR2 is FQNNGV. The CDR3 coding sequence is TGTGCCAGCAGCCGAGAAACTAGCGAGCAGTACTTC. It yields the protein CASSRETSEQYF.

The chain couples TRBV21-1 to TRBJ1-2; the D call of TRBD1 is as the table states it, not checked on the DNA. TRBV21-1 is an annotated pseudogene. This CDR3 is built from 12 residues. The CDR3 loop is CASSITNYGYTF. CDR3 nucleotides: TGTGCCAGCAGCATCACTAACTATGGCTACACCTTC.

The V gene is TRBV5-1, the J gene TRBJ2-3; D possibly corresponds to TRBD2 (5 bases). This CDR3 is 16 amino acids long. Deletions cut 3 bases from V and 2 bases from J, with 16 bases between. CDR1 and CDR2 from the germline V gene are SGHRS and YFSETQ. CDR3 residues: CASSSGGAAPTDTQYF. CDR3 nucleotide sequence: TGCGCCAGCAGCTCTGGCGGAGCGGCCCCCACAGATACGCAGTATTTT.

This clone was seen a few times. The chain couples TRBV28 to TRBJ2-5; perhaps TRBD2 as D (7 bases). CDR3 length: 14 amino acids. Germline V gene lookup returns CDR1 MDHEN and CDR2 SYDVKM. V was pared by 2 bases and J by 1 base, with 8 bases between. CDR3 amino acids: CASSLGGAQETQYF. DNA for the CDR3: TGTGCCAGCAGTTTAGGGGGGGCCCAAGAGACCCAGTACTTC.

In its sample, this clone was seen a few times. The chain joins TRBV4-1 to TRBJ1-1; D gene unclear. Looked up from germline, CDR1 is MGHRA and CDR2 is YSYEKL. The CDR3 is made up of 15 amino acids. The ends were cut back, 0 bases at V and 7 bases at J, with 15 bases in the middle. The DNA of the CDR3 is TGCGCCAGCAGCCAAGAGTCCGGAAGCCGAGGTGAAGCTTTCTTT. As protein: CASSQESGSRGEAFF.

This clone is labeled medium-sized (0.01 to 0.1%). The rearrangement links TRBV5-1 to TRBJ1-2; TRBD1 aligns across 12 bases. J gave up 6 bases and V 3 bases, and 6 bases lay outside the gene matches. Germline V CDR1 and CDR2: SGHRS, YFSETQ. The CDR3 sequence is 15 residues long. The CDR3 coding sequence is TGCGCCAGCAGCTGGGGACAGGGGGCGAATGATGGCTACACCTTC. The encoded protein is CASSWGQGANDGYTF.

This chain joins TRBV30 and TRBJ1-1, with a tentative D call TRBD1 (6 bases). Deletions cut 3 bases from V and 5 bases from J, with 16 bases between. The CDR3 covers 14 residues. CDR1 and CDR2 from the germline V gene are GTSNPN and SVGIG (reference sequence). CDR3 amino acids: CAWRRGQPRTEAFF. DNA of the CDR3: TGTGCCTGGAGGAGGGGACAACCAAGGACTGAAGCTTTCTTT.

The gene calls are TRBV27 and TRBJ2-1; 8 positions agree with TRBD1. J was trimmed by 1 base and V by 5 bases; bases with no gene match: 4. The V gene's germline CDR1 is MNHEY and CDR2 SMNVEV (reference sequence). CDR3 length: 15 residues. CDR3 in amino acids: CASSRGQGSYNEQFF. In nucleotides, the CDR3 is TGTGCCAGCAGTCGCGGACAGGGTTCCTACAATGAGCAGTTCTTC.

This chain links TRBV19 with TRBJ2-7, with 7 bases identical to TRBD2. This CDR3 region has 14 residues. Germline V gene sequence: CDR1 LNHDA, CDR2 SQIVND (reference sequence). V dropped 8 bases and J dropped 0; count of bases not matched to a gene: 7. The DNA for the CDR3 is TGTGCCAGTGCCGGGGAGGGAAACTCCTACGAGCAGTACTTC. The encoded protein is CASAGEGNSYEQYF.

The CDR3 sequence is CASSAGTSGGTGELFF. The CDR3 DNA follows: TGTGCCAGCAGCGCCGGGACTAGCGGGGGCACCGGGGAGCTGTTTTTT. This chain connects TRBV9 to TRBJ2-2, with 14 bases identical to TRBD2. The V and J ends lost 3 bases and 4 bases, in that order; junction bases with no gene match: 2. Per the germline V gene, CDR1 is SGDLS and CDR2 is YYNGEE. The CDR3 contains 16 residues.

The chain links TRBV2 to TRBJ1-5; TRBD1 agrees at 7 bases. In germline, CDR1 is SNHLY, CDR2 FYNNEI. V shed 8 bases, J shed 0 bases, and the junction held 4 bases outside the gene matches. The CDR3 is 14 amino acids. The CDR3 is CASWTGNSNQPQHF. The DNA for the CDR3 is TGTGCCAGCTGGACAGGTAATAGCAATCAGCCCCAGCATTTT.

The rearrangement uses TRBV7-9 and TRBJ2-1, with a tentative D call TRBD2 (6 bases). Trimming shortened V by 5 bases and J by 2 bases, and 10 bases separated the two germline ends. The V gene's germline CDR1 is SEHNR and CDR2 FQNEAQ (reference sequence). The CDR3 has 14 amino acids. CDR3 sequence (DNA): TGTGCCAGCAGCCCGGCTAGCGCCTACAATGAGCAGTTCTTC. Encoded protein: CASSPASAYNEQFF. The variable domain in full, with the rest retrieved from reference TRBV7-9 and TRBJ2-1, is DTGVSQNPRHKITKRGQNVTFRCDPISEHNRLYWYRQTLGQGPEFLTYFQNEAQLEKSRLLSDRFSAERPKGSFSTLEIQRTEQGDSAMYLCASSPASAYNEQFFGPGTRLTVL.

The chain is built from TRBV19 and TRBJ2-7, with 9 bases aligning to TRBD1. V gave up 0 bases and J gave up 3 bases; unmatched junction bases: 3. The CDR3 has 15 amino acids. Germline CDR1 LNHDA, CDR2 SQIVND (reference sequence). The CDR3 protein is CASSIEQGAFYEQYF. The CDR3 nucleotides are TGTGCCAGTAGTATAGAACAGGGGGCCTTCTACGAGCAGTACTTC.

The V gene is TRBV6-6, the J gene TRBJ2-5; 7 positions agree with TRBD2. The trim removed 6 bases at V and 5 bases at J, leaving 9 bases unmatched. CDR1 and CDR2 (germline): MNHNY, SVGAGI (reference sequence). This CDR3 comprises 14 residues. Written as DNA, the CDR3 is TGTGCCAGCAGCCAGAGCGGGAAGGGGGAGACCCAGTACTTC. Amino acid sequence: CASSQSGKGETQYF.

The J gene is TRBJ2-5, the V gene TRBV7-9; tentatively, D is TRBD2 (5 bases). Trimming stripped 1 base from V and 5 bases from J, with 8 bases between. Germline assignment: CDR1 SEHNR and CDR2 FQNEAQ (reference sequence). This CDR3 has 13 residues. The CDR3 sequence is CASSLGEWETQYF. The DNA of the CDR3 is TGTGCCAGCAGCTTAGGGGAGTGGGAGACCCAGTACTTC.